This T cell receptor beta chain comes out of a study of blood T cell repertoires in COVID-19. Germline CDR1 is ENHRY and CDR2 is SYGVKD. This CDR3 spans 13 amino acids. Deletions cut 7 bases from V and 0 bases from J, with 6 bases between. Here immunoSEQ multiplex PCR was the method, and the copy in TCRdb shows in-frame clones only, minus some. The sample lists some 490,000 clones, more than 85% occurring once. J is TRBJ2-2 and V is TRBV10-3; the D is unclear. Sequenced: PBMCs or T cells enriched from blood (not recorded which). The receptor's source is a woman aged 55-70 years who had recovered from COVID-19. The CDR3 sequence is CAIMQANTGELFF. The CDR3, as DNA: TGTGCCATCATGCAGGCGAACACCGGGGAGCTGTTTTTT.